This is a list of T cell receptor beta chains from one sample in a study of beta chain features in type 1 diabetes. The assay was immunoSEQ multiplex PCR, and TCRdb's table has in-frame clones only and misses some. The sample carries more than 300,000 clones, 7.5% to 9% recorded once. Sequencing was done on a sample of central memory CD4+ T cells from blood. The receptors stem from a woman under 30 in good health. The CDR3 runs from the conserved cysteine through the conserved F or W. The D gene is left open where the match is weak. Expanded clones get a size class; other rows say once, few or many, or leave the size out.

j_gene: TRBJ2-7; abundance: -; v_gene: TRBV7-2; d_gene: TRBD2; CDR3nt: TGTGCCAGCAGCGCGGGACTAGCGGGATTATCCTCGTACTTC; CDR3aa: CASSAGLAGLSSYF
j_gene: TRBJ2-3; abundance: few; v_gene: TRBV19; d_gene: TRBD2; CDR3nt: TGTGCCAGTAGTCCACCGACTAGCGGAGGCACAGATACGCAGTATTTT; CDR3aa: CASSPPTSGGTDTQYF
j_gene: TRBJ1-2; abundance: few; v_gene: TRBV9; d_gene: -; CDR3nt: TGTGCCAGCAGCGAAAGGGTTAACTATGGCTACACCTTC; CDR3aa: CASSERVNYGYTF
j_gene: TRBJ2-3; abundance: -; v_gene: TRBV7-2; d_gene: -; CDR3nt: TGTGCCAGCAGCTTCGTCGGGAGTGCAGATACGCAGTATTTT; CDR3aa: CASSFVGSADTQYF
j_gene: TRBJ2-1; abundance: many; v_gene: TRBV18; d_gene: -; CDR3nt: TGTGCCAGCTCACCAGGGGAGGCCTACAATGAGCAGTTCTTC; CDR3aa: CASSPGEAYNEQFF
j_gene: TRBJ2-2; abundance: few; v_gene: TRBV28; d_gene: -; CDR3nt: TGTGCCAGCAGTTCTTCAGGGAACACCGGGGAGCTGTTTTTT; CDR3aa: CASSSSGNTGELFF
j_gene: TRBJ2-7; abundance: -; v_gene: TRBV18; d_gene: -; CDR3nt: TGTGCCAGCTCACCACCGGGGAACTACGAGCAGTACTTC; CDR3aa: CASSPPGNYEQYF
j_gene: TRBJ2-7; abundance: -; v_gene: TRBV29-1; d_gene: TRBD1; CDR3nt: TGCAGCGTTGTGCGGGACAGGGCCTACGAGCAGTACTTC; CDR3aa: CSVVRDRAYEQYF
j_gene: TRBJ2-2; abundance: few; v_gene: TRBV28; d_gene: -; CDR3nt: TGTGCCAGCAGACTTGGGGGTAGGAACACCGGGGAGCTGTTTTTT; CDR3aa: CASRLGGRNTGELFF
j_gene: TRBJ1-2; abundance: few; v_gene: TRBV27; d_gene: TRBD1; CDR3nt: TGTGCCAGCAGGAGACAGGGGTCCCACTATGGCTACACCTTC; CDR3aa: CASRRQGSHYGYTF
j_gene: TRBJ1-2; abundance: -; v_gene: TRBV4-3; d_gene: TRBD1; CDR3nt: TGCGCCAGCAGCCAAGTGAGGGCCGCAGGGGGATTTGGCTACACCTTC; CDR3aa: CASSQVRAAGGFGYTF
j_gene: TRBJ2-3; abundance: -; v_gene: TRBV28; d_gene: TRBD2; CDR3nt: TGTGCCAGCAGTTTACGCCCGAGGACTAGCGGGAAAACATATACGCAGTATTTT; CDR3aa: CASSLRPRTSGKTYTQYF
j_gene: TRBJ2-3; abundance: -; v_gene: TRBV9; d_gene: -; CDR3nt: TGTGCCAGCGGGAAAGAGGATACGCAGTATTTT; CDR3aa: CASGKEDTQYF
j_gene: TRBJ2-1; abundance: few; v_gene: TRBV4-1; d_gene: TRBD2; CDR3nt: TGCGCCAGCAGCCAAGAACGCAGCGGGAGGGTCTATGAGCAGTTCTTC; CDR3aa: CASSQERSGRVYEQFF
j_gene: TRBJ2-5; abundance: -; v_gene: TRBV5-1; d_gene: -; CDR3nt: TGCGCCAGCAGCTTGGGAGCGGTTCAAGAGACCCAGTACTTC; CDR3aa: CASSLGAVQETQYF
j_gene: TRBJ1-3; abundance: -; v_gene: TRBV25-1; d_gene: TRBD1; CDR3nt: TGTGCCAGCAGTGCCAGGGGGGGATCTGGAAACACCATATATTTT; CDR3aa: CASSARGGSGNTIYF
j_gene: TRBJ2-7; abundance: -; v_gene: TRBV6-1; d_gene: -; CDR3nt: TGTGCCAGCAGTGAAGACGGGTGGGTCGAGCAGTACTTC; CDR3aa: CASSEDGWVEQYF
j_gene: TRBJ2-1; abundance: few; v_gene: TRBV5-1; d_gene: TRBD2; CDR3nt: TGCGCCAGCAGCCGACTAGCGGGAAAGGTGAATGAGCAGTTCTTC; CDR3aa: CASSRLAGKVNEQFF
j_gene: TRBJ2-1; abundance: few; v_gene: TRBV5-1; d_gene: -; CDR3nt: TGCGCCAGCAGTTTTGGGCGACTAGTCCTGCAGGGTGAGCAGTTCTTC; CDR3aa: CASSFGRLVLQGEQFF
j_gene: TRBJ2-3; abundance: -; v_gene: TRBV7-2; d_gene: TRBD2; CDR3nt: TGTGCCAGCAGCTCCTCACTAGCGGGAGGCCCAGATACGCAGTATTTT; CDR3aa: CASSSSLAGGPDTQYF
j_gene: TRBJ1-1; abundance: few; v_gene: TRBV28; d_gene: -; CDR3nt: TGTGCCAGCGGTAACACTGAAGCTTTCTTT; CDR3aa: CASGNTEAFF
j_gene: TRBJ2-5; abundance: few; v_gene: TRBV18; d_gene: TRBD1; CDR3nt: TGTGCCAGCTCACCACCCACAGGGGAAGGGGAGACCCAGTACTTC; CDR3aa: CASSPPTGEGETQYF
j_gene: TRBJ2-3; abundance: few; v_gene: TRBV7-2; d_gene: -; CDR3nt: TGTGCCAGCAGCTTAAGCGGACAGCTTTTTGATACGCAGTATTTT; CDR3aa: CASSLSGQLFDTQYF
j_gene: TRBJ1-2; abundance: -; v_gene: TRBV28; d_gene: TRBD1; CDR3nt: TGTGCCAGCAGTGCGGGGACAGGGGGCCTCTATGGCTACACCTTC; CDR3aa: CASSAGTGGLYGYTF
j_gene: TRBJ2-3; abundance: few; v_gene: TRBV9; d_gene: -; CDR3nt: TGTGCCAGCAGCCAACGGAGTGGACCCACAGATACGCAGTATTTT; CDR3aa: CASSQRSGPTDTQYF
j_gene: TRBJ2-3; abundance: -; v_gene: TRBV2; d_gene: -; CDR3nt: TGTGCCAGCAGTGCGAAAGAACTCTATCGGGATACGCAGTATTTT; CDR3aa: CASSAKELYRDTQYF
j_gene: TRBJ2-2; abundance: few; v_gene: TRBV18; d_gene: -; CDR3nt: TGTGCCAGCTCACCAGGACTCCCTAGGAACACCGGGGAGCTGTTTTTT; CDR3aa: CASSPGLPRNTGELFF
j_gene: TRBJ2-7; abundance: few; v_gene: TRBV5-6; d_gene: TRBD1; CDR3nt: TGTGCCAGCAGCTTGGGACCCCACGGGACAGGGGGCTTCATGCAGTACTTC; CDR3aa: CASSLGPHGTGGFMQYF